Listed below are T cell receptor beta chains from one sample, sequenced in a study of blood T cells in healthy people across ages. TCRdb re-called the 5' RACE reads with MiXCR, one entry per CDR3 protein. There are 600,000 to 1,000,000 distinct CDR3 sequences in the sample; 55% to 70% occur only once, and approximately 23% lies in the top ten. Material: blood. The source of these receptors is a man aged 25-45 years in good health. CDR3s include the opening cysteine and the closing phenylalanine or tryptophan. A D gene is named only where the DNA matches it firmly. The listing skips clone size in some rows; elsewhere it reads once, few, many or a size class.

V gene: TRBV9; D gene: TRBD2; clone size: .; J gene: TRBJ2-3; CDR3 DNA: TGTGCCAGCAGCGCCGCCACGACTAGCGGGGGCCGGGATACGCAGTATTTT; CDR3 protein: CASSAATTSGGRDTQYF
V gene: TRBV6-5; D gene: .; clone size: .; J gene: TRBJ2-6; CDR3 DNA: TGTGCCAGCAGTTACGATTTGGCGTCTGGGGCCAACGTCCTGACTTTC; CDR3 protein: CASSYDLASGANVLTF
V gene: TRBV20-1; D gene: .; clone size: .; J gene: TRBJ2-1; CDR3 DNA: TGCAGTGCTGTGGGACTCGTGGAGGAGCAGTTCTTC; CDR3 protein: CSAVGLVEEQFF
V gene: TRBV14; D gene: .; clone size: .; J gene: TRBJ1-2; CDR3 DNA: TGTGCCAGCAGCCAGACAGAAGTACCTAGCTATGGCTACACCTTC; CDR3 protein: CASSQTEVPSYGYTF
V gene: TRBV29-1; D gene: .; clone size: .; J gene: TRBJ2-7; CDR3 DNA: TGCAGCGTTGAAGTTGGTCTCAGAGGAGCCTACGAGCAGTACTTC; CDR3 protein: CSVEVGLRGAYEQYF
V gene: TRBV4-2; D gene: .; clone size: .; J gene: TRBJ2-1; CDR3 DNA: TGTGCCAGCAGCCAAGATCTGTTCCGATACAATGAGCAGTTCTTC; CDR3 protein: CASSQDLFRYNEQFF
V gene: TRBV7-2; D gene: TRBD1; clone size: .; J gene: TRBJ2-5; CDR3 DNA: TGTGCCAGCACCAGGACAGGGGGCGAGGAGACCCAGTACTTC; CDR3 protein: CASTRTGGEETQYF
V gene: TRBV20-1; D gene: TRBD2; clone size: .; J gene: TRBJ2-5; CDR3 DNA: TGCAGTGCTAACGGTGCGGGAGTGGAGACCCAGTACTTC; CDR3 protein: CSANGAGVETQYF
V gene: TRBV13; D gene: .; clone size: few; J gene: TRBJ2-7; CDR3 DNA: TGTGCCAGCAGCGTAGGGGGGGGAGCCTACGAGCAGTACTTC; CDR3 protein: CASSVGGGAYEQYF
V gene: TRBV7-2; D gene: .; clone size: .; J gene: TRBJ2-7; CDR3 DNA: TGTGCCAGCAGCTTTGGTTCGAGGGACTACGAGCAGTACTTC; CDR3 protein: CASSFGSRDYEQYF
V gene: TRBV7-2; D gene: TRBD1; clone size: .; J gene: TRBJ2-2; CDR3 DNA: TGTGCCAGCAGGAAAGACAGGGGCGTGCCCGGGGAGCTGTTTTTT; CDR3 protein: CASRKDRGVPGELFF
V gene: TRBV7-2; D gene: .; clone size: .; J gene: TRBJ2-7; CDR3 DNA: TGTGCCAGCAGCTTTGAGTCCTCTAAGTACGAGCAGTACTTC; CDR3 protein: CASSFESSKYEQYF
V gene: TRBV20-1; D gene: .; clone size: .; J gene: TRBJ2-7; CDR3 DNA: TGCAGTGCTGATGGGGGCCTGAGGGGCGAGCAGTACTTC; CDR3 protein: CSADGGLRGEQYF
V gene: TRBV7-2; D gene: .; clone size: .; J gene: TRBJ2-7; CDR3 DNA: TGTGCCAGCAGCTTAAACATAATCTACGAGCAGTACTTC; CDR3 protein: CASSLNIIYEQYF
V gene: TRBV28; D gene: .; clone size: .; J gene: TRBJ1-2; CDR3 DNA: TGTGCCAGCAGACAAGCCTCTAACGGGGGCTACACCTTC; CDR3 protein: CASRQASNGGYTF
V gene: TRBV9; D gene: .; clone size: .; J gene: TRBJ2-5; CDR3 DNA: TGTGCCAGCAGCGTAGGGTTAGAGCCTAGGGAGACCCAGTACTTC; CDR3 protein: CASSVGLEPRETQYF
V gene: TRBV29-1; D gene: TRBD1; clone size: once; J gene: TRBJ2-7; CDR3 DNA: TGCAGCGGTTCGGGACAGACCCACGGCGAGCAGTACTTC; CDR3 protein: CSGSGQTHGEQYF
V gene: TRBV29-1; D gene: TRBD2; clone size: few; J gene: TRBJ2-1; CDR3 DNA: TGCAGCTCCGGGGCTAGCGGGGGCAATGAGCAGTTCTTC; CDR3 protein: CSSGASGGNEQFF
V gene: TRBV4-1; D gene: .; clone size: once; J gene: TRBJ2-1; CDR3 DNA: TGCGCCAGCAGCCACAAGTTTAGCGGCTCCTACAATGAGCAGTTCTTC; CDR3 protein: CASSHKFSGSYNEQFF
V gene: TRBV19; D gene: TRBD1; clone size: .; J gene: TRBJ2-7; CDR3 DNA: TGTGCCAGTAGAAGACAGGGTATGGCGCCCTACGAGCAGTACTTC; CDR3 protein: CASRRQGMAPYEQYF
V gene: TRBV10-3; D gene: TRBD2; clone size: .; J gene: TRBJ2-4; CDR3 DNA: TGTGCCATCAGTGAGTGGGCTAGCGGGAACCTCTTAGAGCAGTACTTC; CDR3 protein: CAISEWASGNLLEQYF
V gene: TRBV7-3; D gene: .; clone size: .; J gene: TRBJ2-3; CDR3 DNA: TGTGCCAGCAGCCTCAGCCCCAGGGGAAGCGCAGATACGCAGTATTTT; CDR3 protein: CASSLSPRGSADTQYF
V gene: TRBV20-1; D gene: TRBD1; clone size: .; J gene: TRBJ1-2; CDR3 DNA: TGCAGTGCTAGACCCACAGGGGGACAGAGAAGCTATGGCTACACCTTC; CDR3 protein: CSARPTGGQRSYGYTF
V gene: TRBV7-9; D gene: .; clone size: few; J gene: TRBJ2-7; CDR3 DNA: TGTGCCAGCGGCGCAGACCAACCTCCCTACGAGCAGTACTTC; CDR3 protein: CASGADQPPYEQYF
V gene: TRBV20-1; D gene: TRBD2; clone size: .; J gene: TRBJ2-5; CDR3 DNA: TGCAGTGCTCCCCACGCGGGAGGGGACAATGAGCAGTACTTC; CDR3 protein: CSAPHAGGDNEQYF
V gene: TRBV7-2; D gene: .; clone size: few; J gene: TRBJ1-6; CDR3 DNA: TGTGCCAGCAGCACGCTAGGCGTGAGAAATTCACCCCTCCACTTT; CDR3 protein: CASSTLGVRNSPLHF
V gene: TRBV2; D gene: TRBD2; clone size: once; J gene: TRBJ2-7; CDR3 DNA: TGTGCCAGCAGTGCCGGGACTAGCGGGAGGGCCGGGAACGAGCAGTACTTC; CDR3 protein: CASSAGTSGRAGNEQYF
V gene: TRBV6-6; D gene: .; clone size: .; J gene: TRBJ2-2; CDR3 DNA: TGTGCCAGCAGGAAAAACAGGGGAGGCACCGGGGAGCTGTTTTTT; CDR3 protein: CASRKNRGGTGELFF
V gene: TRBV20-1; D gene: TRBD2; clone size: .; J gene: TRBJ2-1; CDR3 DNA: TGCAGTGCCAAGTCGGTCCGGAGCGGGGACAATGAGCAGTTCTTC; CDR3 protein: CSAKSVRSGDNEQFF
V gene: TRBV7-9; D gene: .; clone size: .; J gene: TRBJ2-1; CDR3 DNA: TGTGCCAGCAGCCCCCCTCGGGGAAATGAGCAGTTCTTC; CDR3 protein: CASSPPRGNEQFF
V gene: TRBV6-2/TRBV6-3; D gene: .; clone size: .; J gene: TRBJ1-6; CDR3 DNA: TGTGCCACCGCGGACCTCTATTCACCCCTCCACTTT; CDR3 protein: CATADLYSPLHF
V gene: TRBV20-1; D gene: .; clone size: .; J gene: TRBJ1-2; CDR3 DNA: TGCAGTGCTAGAGAGCCCCTGGGGGCGAACTATGGCTACACCTTC; CDR3 protein: CSAREPLGANYGYTF
V gene: TRBV12-3/TRBV12-4; D gene: TRBD2; clone size: few; J gene: TRBJ2-3; CDR3 DNA: TGTGCCAGCAGTGTCGGGGGGAGCGCAGATATGCAGTATTTT; CDR3 protein: CASSVGGSADMQYF
V gene: TRBV29-1; D gene: TRBD1; clone size: .; J gene: TRBJ1-3; CDR3 DNA: TGCAGCGTCCGACAGGGGAGGGACACCATATATTTT; CDR3 protein: CSVRQGRDTIYF
V gene: TRBV5-1; D gene: TRBD2; clone size: .; J gene: TRBJ2-1; CDR3 DNA: TGCGCCAGCAGCTCCGAGGTAGCGGGGGGCAAGGAGAATGAGCAGTTCTTC; CDR3 protein: CASSSEVAGGKENEQFF
V gene: TRBV20-1; D gene: .; clone size: .; J gene: TRBJ2-5; CDR3 DNA: TGCAGCGTAAAGAGGGAGACCCAGTACTTC; CDR3 protein: CSVKRETQYF
V gene: TRBV20-1; D gene: .; clone size: .; J gene: TRBJ2-1; CDR3 DNA: TGCAGTGCTAGAGATACAGGGAGGGTACCCAATGAGCAGTTCTTC; CDR3 protein: CSARDTGRVPNEQFF